The present entry profiles one T cell receptor beta chain with its context. This specimen belongs to a study of CD8+ T cells in alopecia areata. This CDR3 has 11 residues. V lost 5 bases and J 11 bases, leaving 12 bases between the germline ends. Germline loops: CDR1 LNHDA, CDR2 SQIVND (reference sequence). The sequencing template was cDNA reverse transcribed from extracted RNA. Sequenced by immunoSEQ multiplex PCR; TCRdb stores in-frame clones only, minus some. The sample contains over 100,000 clones, around 56% of which appear only once. Treatment indicated: oral pan-JAK inhibitor, 5-10 mg twice daily.

This receptor was obtained from a human donor with alopecia areata. The chain joins TRBV19 to TRBJ1-1, with D unresolved. The sequences come from CD4+ T cells sorted from blood, collected at week 4, from a patient treated with tofacitinib. The CDR3 sequence is CASSFQALAFF. CDR3 DNA sequence: TGTGCCAGTAGTTTCCAAGCTTTGGCTTTCTTT. The full variable domain, completed using reference TRBV19 and TRBJ1-1, is DGGITQSPKYLFRKEGQNVTLSCEQNLNHDAMYWYRQDPGQGLRLIYYSQIVNDFQKGDIAEGYSVSREKKESFPLTVTSAQKNPTAFYLCASSFQALAFFGQGTRLTVV.